A single sample gave rise to the 32 T cell receptor beta chains below, sequenced in a study of cytomegalovirus exposure and HLA in healthy donors. PCR involved 60 Vbeta and 13 Jbeta primers. TCRdb's copy holds only in-frame clones and misses some; the assay was immunoSEQ multiplex PCR. Counted here are 150,000 to 190,000 clones, around 82% occurring once; the ten biggest clones make up 6.5% to 7.5%. Material: PBMCs. These receptors originate from a woman between 45 and 60 years old in good health and CMV-seropositive.

The gene calls are TRBV11-2 and TRBJ1-3; 8 nucleotides align to TRBD1. V was pared by 2 bases and J by 4 bases, with 7 bases of the junction left unmatched. Germline V gene sequence: CDR1 SGHAT, CDR2 FQNNGV. The CDR3 is 16 residues long. The CDR3 sequence is CASSLRTGRIGNTIYF. The CDR3 DNA reads TGTGCCAGCAGCTTAAGGACAGGGCGGATAGGAAACACCATATATTTT.

The chain employs TRBV7-9 and TRBJ2-7; 8 bases line up with TRBD1. The CDR3 loop spans 14 amino acids. V was clipped by 5 bases and J by 7 bases; unmatched bases: 10. Germline-derived CDR1 and CDR2 are SEHNR and FQNEAQ (reference sequence). The CDR3 nucleotides are TGTGCCAGCAGCACTGGGACAGGTCTGGAGGAGCAGTACTTC. It specifies CASSTGTGLEEQYF.

The chain links TRBV9 to TRBJ2-3; 8 nucleotides agree with TRBD2. The ends lost 3 bases at V and 4 bases at J; junction bases unmatched: 13. There are 17 residues in the CDR3. Germline-derived CDR1 and CDR2 are SGDLS and YYNGEE. The CDR3 loop reads CASSGAPPAGAPDTQYF. In DNA form, the CDR3 reads TGTGCCAGCAGCGGAGCCCCCCCAGCGGGGGCCCCAGATACGCAGTATTTT.

The gene calls are TRBV2 and TRBJ1-6; 11 nucleotides agree with TRBD1. Germline loops: CDR1 SNHLY, CDR2 FYNNEI. CDR3 length: 14 residues. Trimming cost V 6 bases and J 12 bases; bases outside gene matches: 7. In DNA, the CDR3 is TGTGCCAGCAGCCCGGACAGGGGGCTGGGACCCCTCCACTTT. Residues: CASSPDRGLGPLHF.

The rearrangement joins TRBV4-1 to TRBJ2-3, with no clear D. CDR3 length equals 15 residues. Germline CDR1 and CDR2: MGHRA and YSYEKL. V lost 1 base and J lost 0, with 8 bases in between. CDR3 residues: CASSQVITSTDTQYF. CDR3 sequence (DNA): TGCGCCAGCAGCCAAGTAATTACTAGCACAGATACGCAGTATTTT.

This chain joins TRBV27 and TRBJ2-7; 9 bases are a match to TRBD1. The CDR3 is made up of 15 amino acids. V trimming: 5 bases; J trimming: 4 bases; junction bases outside the gene matches: 9. Germline lookup yields CDR1 MNHEY and CDR2 SMNVEV (reference sequence). CDR3: CASSTYAGTGYEQYF. The CDR3 nucleotides are TGTGCCAGCAGTACCTATGCCGGGACAGGGTACGAGCAGTACTTC.

This clone was seen only once. V is TRBV7-2 and J is TRBJ2-3; D gene uncertain. This CDR3 region has 13 residues. In germline, CDR1 is SGHTA, CDR2 FQGNSA. The germline V and J ends were trimmed by 5 bases and 5 bases, with 11 bases remaining between them. CDR3 residues: CASSPSLRDTQYF. In DNA, the CDR3 is TGTGCCAGCAGCCCATCCTTGAGAGATACGCAGTATTTT.

The chain has TRBV11-2 and TRBJ1-6; 8 nucleotides align to TRBD1. This CDR3 spans 15 amino acids. The V and J ends lost 0 bases and 10 bases, in that order; junction bases with no gene match: 5. Germline CDR1 reads SGHAT; CDR2 reads FQNNGV. The CDR3 DNA is TGTGCCAGCAGCTTAGATCCAGGGGGCTGGTCACCCCTCCACTTT. Residues: CASSLDPGGWSPLHF.

The chain joins TRBV5-4 to TRBJ2-5, with a weak D call TRBD2 (7 bases). The CDR3 totals 14 residues. V lost 0 bases and J lost 3, with 9 bases in between. CDR1 is SGHNT, CDR2 YYREEE, per germline (reference sequence). Here the CDR3 reads CASSLEGGKETQYF. In nucleotides, the CDR3 is TGTGCCAGCAGCTTGGAGGGGGGGAAAGAGACCCAGTACTTC.

The chain links TRBV4-2 to TRBJ2-3; 14 bases fit TRBD2. J was trimmed by 4 bases and V by 0 bases; bases with no gene match: 6. Germline CDR1 LGHNA, CDR2 YNFKEQ. This CDR3 is 18 amino acids long. In DNA, the CDR3 is TGTGCCAGCAGCCAAGATCGGGGACTAGCGGGGGTACCAGATACGCAGTATTTT. Translated, it gives CASSQDRGLAGVPDTQYF.

The genes are TRBV19 and TRBJ2-3; TRBD2 agrees at 12 bases. V lost 7 bases, J lost 1 base, and 15 bases stayed unmatched. CDR3 length: 19 residues. Germline-derived CDR1 and CDR2 are LNHDA and SQIVND (reference sequence). CDR3 region: CASTLKALAGGPGTDTQYF. The CDR3 DNA follows: TGTGCCAGTACCCTCAAGGCGCTAGCGGGGGGGCCCGGCACAGATACGCAGTATTTT.

V and J are TRBV10-2 and TRBJ1-6; D might be TRBD1 (6 bases). There are 13 residues in the CDR3. Looked up from germline, CDR1 is WSHSY and CDR2 is SAAADI. The V and J ends lost 6 bases and 8 bases respectively, with 11 bases between them. The CDR3 region is CASRQGSDSPLHF. CDR3 nucleotide sequence: TGCGCCAGCAGACAGGGATCAGATTCACCCCTCCACTTT.

Points on this clone: A single base separates this from a much larger clone, so it may be a read error. This chain uses TRBV4-2 with TRBJ2-7; 9 bases agree with TRBD2. The ends lost 1 base at V and 4 bases at J; junction bases unmatched: 8. The CDR3 spans 16 residues. Germline V lookup: CDR1 LGHNA, CDR2 YNFKEQ. Here the CDR3 reads CASSQGDGTSLYEQYF. The CDR3 DNA sequence: TGTGCCAGCAGCCAAGGGGACGGGACTAGCTTGTACGAGCAGTACTTC.

The chain carries TRBV30 and TRBJ1-2, with 7 nucleotides matching TRBD1. The CDR3 has 14 amino acids. Trimming cost V 0 bases and J 4 bases; bases outside gene matches: 5. CDR1 is GTSNPN, CDR2 SVGIG, per germline (reference sequence). This CDR3 is CAWSVADRSYGYTF. The CDR3, as DNA: TGTGCCTGGAGTGTCGCGGACAGGTCCTATGGCTACACCTTC.

The J gene is TRBJ2-7, the V gene TRBV6-1; D gene ambiguous. The ends were cut back, 2 bases at V and 2 bases at J, with 4 bases in the middle. The CDR3 totals 12 residues. Per germline, CDR1 MNHNS and CDR2 SASEGT. DNA of the CDR3: TGTGCCAGCAGTGAACAGGCCTACGAGCAGTACTTC. Translation: CASSEQAYEQYF.

V is TRBV25-1 and J is TRBJ1-1, with D hard to call. The germline V gene encodes CDR1 MGHDK and CDR2 SYGVNS. V shed 6 bases and J shed 8 bases, with 16 bases lying between them. The CDR3 length is 13 residues. CDR3 residues: CASSVRGPTEAFF. The CDR3 nucleotides are TGTGCCAGCAGCGTTAGAGGCCCAACCGAAGCTTTCTTT.

The rearrangement uses TRBV5-6 and TRBJ2-2, with 7 positions matching TRBD1. The V gene's germline CDR1 is SGHDT and CDR2 YYEEEE. The V and J ends lost 4 bases and 4 bases, in that order; junction bases with no gene match: 7. There are 15 residues in the CDR3. This CDR3 is CASSLRDRITGELFF. CDR3 DNA sequence: TGTGCCAGCAGCCTCCGGGACAGAATCACCGGGGAGCTGTTTTTT.

This clone occurred a few times. The chain carries TRBV25-1 and TRBJ2-6, with D tentatively TRBD1 (5 bases). The CDR3 sequence is 13 residues long. V lost 8 bases, J lost 2 bases, and 7 bases lay in between. Germline V gene sequence: CDR1 MGHDK, CDR2 SYGVNS. The CDR3 protein is CASGHPGANVLTF. The CDR3 DNA reads as TGTGCCAGCGGACATCCTGGGGCCAACGTCCTGACTTTC.

The V and J genes are TRBV6-5 and TRBJ2-3, with D perhaps TRBD1 (6 bases). CDR3 length: 15 amino acids. Trimming cost V 2 bases and J 5 bases, with 14 bases left between them. Germline lookup yields CDR1 MNHEY and CDR2 SVGAGI. The DNA for the CDR3 is TGTGCCAGCAGTTACGGGGGCCCCCCCGGAGATACGCAGTATTTT. It translates to CASSYGGPPGDTQYF.

The CDR3 sequence is CASSLVAGYEQYF. CDR3 in DNA: TGTGCCAGCAGCTTAGTCGCGGGCTACGAGCAGTACTTC. This chain joins TRBV7-2 and TRBJ2-7; D perhaps matches TRBD2 (5 bases). Germline V gene lookup returns CDR1 SGHTA and CDR2 FQGNSA. With 1 base removed from V and 3 bases from J, the gap between germline ends came to 7 bases. This CDR3 comprises 13 residues.

The V call is TRBV5-6, the J call TRBJ1-1; D possibly corresponds to TRBD1 (5 bases). The germline V gene has CDR1 SGHDT and CDR2 YYEEEE. The CDR3 runs to 15 residues. V was pared by 2 bases and J by 7 bases, with 18 bases between. The CDR3 DNA follows: TGTGCCAGCAGCTTCCCCCTCGACCCGGGGGATGAAGCTTTCTTT. Its translation is CASSFPLDPGDEAFF.

For the CDR3, the DNA is TGTGCCAGCAGAGGACAGGGGCGCCACGAGCAGTTCTTC. This codes for CASRGQGRHEQFF. This chain joins TRBV27 and TRBJ2-1, with 9 bases fitting TRBD1. J was trimmed by 10 bases and V by 6 bases; bases with no gene match: 7. Germline CDR1 MNHEY, CDR2 SMNVEV (reference sequence). The length of the CDR3 is 13 residues.

The genes are TRBV7-2 and TRBJ1-2, with TRBD1 matching over 10 bases. V shed 4 bases and J 4 bases; nucleotides not matched to a gene: 3. CDR1 and CDR2 from the germline V gene are SGHTA and FQGNSA. The CDR3 runs 14 residues. CDR3 in amino acids: CASSSRTGGYGYTF. The CDR3 DNA follows: TGTGCCAGCAGCTCGCGGACAGGGGGCTATGGCTACACCTTC.

This clone was counted a single time. The gene calls are TRBV30 and TRBJ2-1, with D unresolved. V lost 3 bases to trimming and J lost 0 bases, with 12 bases between them. CDR1 is GTSNPN, CDR2 SVGIG, per germline (reference sequence). The CDR3 contains 15 residues. In DNA, the CDR3 is TGTGCCTGGAGCCTAAGAGGTCTCTCCTACAATGAGCAGTTCTTC. Amino acid sequence: CAWSLRGLSYNEQFF. The full variable domain, with the rest looked up from reference TRBV30 and TRBJ2-1, is SQTIHQWPATLVQPVGSPLSLECTVEGTSNPNLYWYRQAAGRGLQLLFYSVGIGQISSEVPQNLSASRPQDRQFILSSKKLLLSDSGFYLCAWSLRGLSYNEQFFGPGTRLTVL.

This clone was counted once. The gene calls are TRBV6-1 and TRBJ2-7; perhaps TRBD1 as D (5 bases). CDR1 is MNHNS, CDR2 SASEGT, per germline. Trimming left V 7 bases short and J 3 bases short, with 13 bases between. The CDR3 runs 13 residues. The CDR3 here is CASTPQAYYEQYF. CDR3 DNA: TGTGCCAGCACTCCACAGGCATACTACGAGCAGTACTTC.

The table lists this clone with a count of one. The V call is TRBV9, the J call TRBJ1-1, with TRBD1 as a possible D gene (5 bases). Trimming pared 0 bases from V and 1 base from J, leaving 10 bases between. This CDR3 is 15 amino acids long. Germline lookup yields CDR1 SGDLS and CDR2 YYNGEE. DNA for the CDR3: TGTGCCAGCAGCGTAGAACCCGGGGGGAACACTGAAGCTTTCTTT. Amino acid sequence: CASSVEPGGNTEAFF.

With respect to this clone: A read error may produce the germline difference seen at one junction end. The chain has TRBV6-1 and TRBJ2-5, with a possible D match to TRBD2 (5 bases). The DNA end lines up better with TRBJ2-7; the J call may be wrong. The germline V gene encodes CDR1 MNHNS and CDR2 SASEGT. CDR3 length equals 16 residues. Written as DNA, the CDR3 is TGTGCCAGCAGCGAAGGGCGGGCTCCCGGGGTCGGCGAGCAGTACTTC. It translates to CASSEGRAPGVGEQYF.

The chain couples TRBV7-8 to TRBJ2-7, with 8 bases lining up with TRBD1. CDR3 length: 16 amino acids. V trimming: 3 bases; J trimming: 1 base; junction bases outside the gene matches: 8. Germline V gene data show CDR1 as SGHVS and CDR2 as FQNEAQ. CDR3 coding DNA: TGTGCCAGCAGCTTGGTCGGCAGGGGGCTTTCCTACGAGCAGTACTTC. This gives the protein CASSLVGRGLSYEQYF. Full variable domain (missing parts from reference TRBV7-8 and TRBJ2-7): GAGVSQSPRYKVAKRGQDVALRCDPISGHVSLFWYQQALGQGPEFLTYFQNEAQLDKSGLPSDRFFAERPEGSVSTLKIQRTQQEDSAVYLCASSLVGRGLSYEQYFGPGTRLTVT.

The rearrangement joins TRBV7-2 to TRBJ2-5; 7 nucleotides line up with TRBD1. The V gene end was trimmed by 5 bases and the J gene end by 3 bases; junction bases not matched to a gene: 9. CDR1 is SGHTA and CDR2 is FQGNSA in the germline V gene. The CDR3 loop spans 15 amino acids. CDR3 sequence reads: CASSDDRVLKETQYF. The CDR3 nucleotides are TGTGCCAGCAGCGACGACAGGGTACTAAAAGAGACCCAGTACTTC.

This CDR3 is CASSGPNEQFF. In DNA, the CDR3 is TGTGCCAGCAGTGGCCCGAATGAGCAGTTCTTC. This chain uses TRBV6-5 with TRBJ2-1; the D is unclear. The CDR3 has 11 residues. CDR1 and CDR2 from the germline V gene are MNHEY and SVGAGI. V was clipped by 5 bases and J by 7 bases, with 6 bases between them.

This rearrangement joins TRBV27 to TRBJ1-4; no clear D gene. The CDR3 has 17 residues. Deletions cut 1 base from V and 3 bases from J, with 15 bases between. From germline, CDR1 is MNHEY and CDR2 SMNVEV (reference sequence). This CDR3 is CASSLFGLQAANEKLFF. Here the CDR3 DNA reads TGTGCCAGCAGTTTATTTGGACTTCAAGCTGCTAATGAAAAACTGTTTTTT.

J is TRBJ2-7 and V is TRBV6-1; 8 positions agree with TRBD2. Germline CDR1 MNHNS, CDR2 SASEGT. Trimming cost V 0 bases and J 4 bases; bases outside gene matches: 8. The CDR3 consists of 16 residues. CDR3 DNA sequence: TGTGCCAGCAGTGAAGCGAGCGGGACTAGACCTTACGAGCAGTACTTC. Its translation: CASSEASGTRPYEQYF.